Below are 11 T cell receptor beta chains sequenced from a single sample in a study of cytomegalovirus exposure and HLA in healthy donors. Primers for the PCR totalled 60 Vbeta and 13 Jbeta. Sequencing was performed with immunoSEQ multiplex PCR; in TCRdb, only in-frame clones are kept and a portion is missing. The table includes around 130,000 clones, about 80% detected once. The sequenced sample was PBMCs. These receptors were taken from a man aged 35 to 55 in good health and CMV-seronegative.

V and J are TRBV15 and TRBJ2-7, with TRBD2 matching 9 bases. The CDR3 is 15 amino acids. V dropped 5 bases and J dropped 7; count of bases not matched to a gene: 12. In germline, CDR1 is LNHNV, CDR2 YYDKDF (reference sequence). The DNA for the CDR3 is TGTGCCACCAGCTATGATGCGGGGGGGCCCCGGGAGCAGTACTTC. Translated: CATSYDAGGPREQYF.

This chain joins TRBV11-2 and TRBJ2-6; 8 bases line up with TRBD2. Germline values: CDR1 SGHAT, CDR2 FQNNGV. With V trimmed by 1 base and J by 0 bases, 8 bases remained unmatched. This CDR3 spans 19 amino acids. CDR3 bases: TGTGCCAGCAGCTTAGTGGGTCTAGCGGGCCTCTCTGGGGCCAACGTCCTGACTTTC. The encoded protein is CASSLVGLAGLSGANVLTF.

V usage is TRBV6-1 and J usage is TRBJ2-5; D is uncertain. The J call may be in error: the DNA end matches TRBJ2-7 better. CDR1 is MNHNS and CDR2 is SASEGT in the germline V gene. The CDR3 covers 14 residues. CDR3 nucleotides: TGTGCCAGCAGTGAACAAAGAAGCTCCTACGAGCAGTACTTC. Its protein product is CASSEQRSSYEQYF.

Details on this clone: Additional DNA sequences in this sample encode the identical CDR3. This sequence joins TRBV28 and TRBJ1-5, with D perhaps matching TRBD1 (5 bases). This CDR3 has 14 amino acids. The V gene's germline CDR1 is MDHEN and CDR2 SYDVKM. Trimming left V 5 bases short and J 2 bases short, with 10 bases between. Here the CDR3 DNA reads TGTGCCAGCAGTCCCGGGGGTGGCAATCAGCCCCAGCATTTT. Translated: CASSPGGGNQPQHF.

The rearrangement uses TRBV28 and TRBJ2-7; possibly TRBD2 for D (7 bases). The length of the CDR3 is 17 residues. Per germline, CDR1 MDHEN and CDR2 SYDVKM. V lost 4 bases to trimming and J lost 0 bases, with 19 bases between them. The CDR3 is CASSSRRPAGASYEQYF. The CDR3 region has the DNA TGTGCCAGCAGTTCCCGCAGGCCGGCGGGGGCCTCCTACGAGCAGTACTTC.

The genes are TRBV6-5 and TRBJ1-2, with TRBD1 identical over 8 bases. V dropped 2 bases and J dropped 4; count of bases not matched to a gene: 9. Germline V CDR1 and CDR2: MNHEY, SVGAGI. This CDR3 is built from 16 residues. The CDR3 sequence is CASSYVQGDPLYGYTF. CDR3 bases: TGTGCCAGCAGTTACGTACAGGGGGACCCCCTCTATGGCTACACCTTC.

With regard to this clone: Other DNA variants within this sample encode the same CDR3. This chain links TRBV28 with TRBJ1-1; D is ambiguous. The CDR3 consists of 13 residues. Germline V gene sequence: CDR1 MDHEN, CDR2 SYDVKM. V was pared by 3 bases and J by 1 base, with 6 bases between. The CDR3 here is CASSLSGNTEAFF. In nucleotides, the CDR3 is TGTGCCAGCAGTTTGTCGGGGAACACTGAAGCTTTCTTT.

This clone was counted between two and nine times. The chain employs TRBV30 and TRBJ2-7; TRBD2 matches 11 bases. V gave up 2 bases and J gave up 2 bases; unmatched junction bases: 2. The CDR3 sequence is 14 residues long. CDR1 and CDR2 from the germline V gene are GTSNPN and SVGIG (reference sequence). The CDR3 is CAWSPGLAAYEQYF. The CDR3 region has the DNA TGTGCCTGGAGTCCGGGACTAGCGGCCTACGAGCAGTACTTC.

The chain joins TRBV27 to TRBJ1-6; D is ambiguous. The CDR3 totals 16 residues. Trimming cost V 0 bases and J 0 bases, with 6 bases left between them. Looked up from germline, CDR1 is MNHEY and CDR2 is SMNVEV (reference sequence). CDR3 in DNA: TGTGCCAGCAGTTTATCACAGAGCTCCTATAATTCACCCCTCCACTTT. Translating gives CASSLSQSSYNSPLHF.

V usage is TRBV7-9 and J usage is TRBJ2-1; 13 bases fit TRBD2. Germline V gene sequence: CDR1 SEHNR, CDR2 FQNEAQ (reference sequence). J lost 2 bases, V lost 11 bases, and 3 bases had no gene match. CDR3 length equals 14 residues. CDR3 sequence (DNA): TGTGCCCTCGGACTAGCGGGAGCCTACAATGAGCAGTTCTTC. It is translated as CALGLAGAYNEQFF.

In this sample, this clone turned up a few times. The chain is built from TRBV2 and TRBJ2-5, with 8 bases lining up with TRBD2. Trimming took 8 bases from V and 4 from J; bases not matched to a gene: 9. Germline V gives CDR1 SNHLY, CDR2 FYNNEI. The CDR3 extends over 14 amino acids. CDR3 DNA: TGTGCCAGCGGTTTTGCGGGAGGCGGAGAGACCCAGTACTTC. This translates into CASGFAGGGETQYF.